One sample yielded the 24 T cell receptor beta chains listed below, sequenced in a study of Ad26.COV2.S vaccination and SARS-CoV-2 variants. The assay was immunoSEQ multiplex PCR, and TCRdb's table has in-frame clones only and misses some. This table holds some 460,000 clones, about 89% found once. As for treatment: roughly 20 received Ad26.COV2.S at low or high dose, single or two shots; five or six received placebo; per-sample allocation not given. Sampling occurred on day 63 after the first vaccine or placebo injection. The sample was peripheral blood, taken in a trial of Ad26.COV2.S vaccine versus placebo. The receptor set was obtained from a person aged 18-60 years who received the Ad26.COV2.S COVID-19 vaccine or a placebo.

This chain links TRBV27 with TRBJ1-1, with unresolved D. The V end was cut by 0 bases, the J end by 1 base, with 9 bases between. Germline V gene lookup returns CDR1 MNHEY and CDR2 SMNVEV (reference sequence). CDR3 length: 15 residues. The DNA of the CDR3 is TGTGCCAGCAGTTTATCGGGCCCGAGGAACACTGAAGCTTTCTTT. This gives the protein CASSLSGPRNTEAFF.

The chain uses TRBV7-3 and TRBJ2-1, with 8 bases matching TRBD1. The CDR3 has 18 residues. V shed 2 bases, J shed 8 bases, and the junction held 17 bases outside the gene matches. In germline, CDR1 is SGHTA, CDR2 FQGTGA. The CDR3 DNA follows: TGTGCCAGCAGCTTATATGGAGGGCGGTTGTCGACAGGGGATGAGCAGTTCTTC. Its translation: CASSLYGGRLSTGDEQFF. The variable domain in full, with the rest retrieved from reference TRBV7-3 and TRBJ2-1, is GAGVSQTPSNKVTEKGKYVELRCDPISGHTALYWYRQSLGQGPEFLIYFQGTGAADDSGLPNDRFFAVRPEGSVSTLKIQRTERGDSAVYLCASSLYGGRLSTGDEQFFGPGTRLTVL.

The chain employs TRBV29-1 and TRBJ1-3; 7 bases line up with TRBD1. Germline CDR1 reads SQVTM; CDR2 reads ANQGSEA. After removal of 4 bases from V and 0 bases from J, the junction contained 6 bases not matched to a gene. This CDR3 comprises 15 residues. CDR3 in DNA: TGCAGCGTTGCGGCCGGGACAGCCTCTGGAAACACCATATATTTT. Its protein is CSVAAGTASGNTIYF.

The chain joins TRBV28 to TRBJ2-2; 10 bases are shared with TRBD2. V was pared by 10 bases and J by 6 bases, with 5 bases of the junction left unmatched. The CDR3 runs 13 residues. Germline V gene data show CDR1 as MDHEN and CDR2 as SYDVKM. CDR3 bases: TGTGCCACGGGACTAGCGATGCCCGGGGAGCTGTTTTTT. As protein: CATGLAMPGELFF.

This clone was detected once. V usage is TRBV18 and J usage is TRBJ1-5, with D uncertain. Germline lookup yields CDR1 KGHSH and CDR2 LQKENI. This CDR3 spans 14 amino acids. Trimming removed 1 base from V and 5 bases from J, with 9 bases in between. This chain's CDR3 is CASSPQSGDQPQHF. CDR3 in DNA: TGTGCCAGCTCACCACAGAGCGGGGATCAGCCCCAGCATTTT.

The chain joins TRBV6-5 to TRBJ2-7; 7 positions match TRBD1. The CDR3 is 14 residues long. Germline CDR1 reads MNHEY; CDR2 reads SVGAGI. V shed 6 bases, J shed 2 bases, and the junction held 7 bases outside the gene matches. The CDR3: CASSRMTGPYEQYF. The CDR3 DNA reads as TGTGCCAGCAGCCGAATGACAGGGCCCTACGAGCAGTACTTC.

This clone was recorded once. The CDR3 spells CASSPSGGNQPQHF. CDR3 sequence (DNA): TGTGCCAGCTCACCAAGCGGGGGCAATCAGCCCCAGCATTTT. The chain is built from TRBV18 and TRBJ1-5; unclear D gene. The CDR3 length is 14 residues. In germline, CDR1 is KGHSH, CDR2 LQKENI. The V gene lost 2 bases and the J gene lost 2 bases, with 7 bases spanning the gap.

The chain uses TRBV9 and TRBJ2-7; 13 nucleotides line up with TRBD2. This CDR3 comprises 16 residues. Trimming removed 2 bases from V and 3 bases from J; junction bases left unmatched: 5. Germline CDR1 SGDLS, CDR2 YYNGEE. Here the CDR3 reads CASSVGLAGVGYEQYF. The CDR3 bases are TGTGCCAGCAGCGTCGGACTAGCGGGAGTCGGCTACGAGCAGTACTTC.

The J gene is TRBJ1-4, the V gene TRBV9, with a weak D call TRBD1 (5 bases). The CDR3 contains 14 residues. V dropped 4 bases and J dropped 8 bases, with 15 bases sitting between them. Germline V gene sequence: CDR1 SGDLS, CDR2 YYNGEE. The CDR3, as DNA: TGTGCCAGCAGCCCCGGGACGGGGAGAGAAAAACTGTTTTTT. It yields the protein CASSPGTGREKLFF.

The chain joins TRBV28 to TRBJ1-1; D not certain. From germline, CDR1 is MDHEN and CDR2 SYDVKM. The CDR3 sequence is 15 residues long. With 2 bases removed from V and 4 bases from J, the gap between germline ends came to 14 bases. CDR3 residues: CASSLELSFRTEAFF. The CDR3 DNA follows: TGTGCCAGCAGTTTAGAGCTTTCGTTTCGCACTGAAGCTTTCTTT.

The chain combines TRBV18 with TRBJ2-3, with 10 nucleotides matching TRBD2. With V trimmed by 6 bases and J by 1 base, 7 bases remained unmatched. Germline loops: CDR1 KGHSH, CDR2 LQKENI. The CDR3 length is 16 residues. As DNA, the CDR3 is TGTGCCAGCTCCTTGTTAGCGGGGGGCCGCACAGATACGCAGTATTTT. This encodes CASSLLAGGRTDTQYF.

This clone was detected only once. The chain employs TRBV3-1 (or the pseudogene TRBV3-2) and TRBJ2-5; TRBD1 or TRBD2 may be the D gene (5 bases each). CDR3 length: 16 amino acids. Germline assignment: CDR1 LGHDT and CDR2 YNNKEL (reference sequence). V was trimmed by 0 bases and J by 1 base, leaving 12 bases between them. The CDR3 region is CASSQDFGGFQETQYF. The CDR3 DNA sequence: TGTGCCAGCAGCCAAGATTTTGGGGGTTTCCAAGAGACCCAGTACTTC.

The rearrangement links TRBV5-1 to TRBJ1-4; 7 bases match TRBD1. CDR3 length: 15 amino acids. V lost 5 bases and J lost 5; bases outside the gene matches: 9. In germline, CDR1 is SGHRS, CDR2 YFSETQ. CDR3 nucleotides: TGCGCCAGCAGATTGTTGGGGACAGACAATGAAAAACTGTTTTTT. This translates into CASRLLGTDNEKLFF.

J is TRBJ1-5 and V is TRBV7-9; D gene unclear. Germline CDR1 is SEHNR and CDR2 is FQNEAQ (reference sequence). V lost 1 base, J lost 5 bases, and 6 bases lay in between. The CDR3 totals 13 residues. CDR3 nucleotide sequence: TGTGCCAGCAGCTTAGACTTGGATCAGCCCCAGCATTTT. Its protein is CASSLDLDQPQHF.

V gene TRBV7-9 combines with J gene TRBJ1-2; D is possibly TRBD1 (6 bases). Germline V gives CDR1 SEHNR, CDR2 FQNEAQ (reference sequence). The CDR3 has 13 residues. V was trimmed by 4 bases and J by 9 bases, leaving 15 bases between them. The DNA of the CDR3 is TGTGCCAGCAGCTCCATACTTACAGGGAGCTACACCTTC. It translates to CASSSILTGSYTF. The whole variable domain, filled in from reference TRBV7-9 and TRBJ1-2, reads DTGVSQNPRHKITKRGQNVTFRCDPISEHNRLYWYRQTLGQGPEFLTYFQNEAQLEKSRLLSDRFSAERPKGSFSTLEIQRTEQGDSAMYLCASSSILTGSYTFGSGTRLTVV.

The chain couples TRBV11-2 to TRBJ2-1; maybe TRBD2 (5 bases). CDR1 and CDR2 from the germline V gene are SGHAT and FQNNGV. The CDR3 loop spans 15 amino acids. Between the trimmed V and J ends, which lost 5 bases and 10 bases, there was a span of 21 bases. The CDR3 DNA sequence: TGTGCCAGCAGCACCCAACTACGGGGTCATCGAGAGCAGTTCTTC. This codes for CASSTQLRGHREQFF.

The CDR3 here is CASSYAELWGNQPQHF. The CDR3 DNA is TGTGCCAGCAGTTATGCAGAGCTCTGGGGCAATCAGCCCCAGCATTTT. The V and J genes are TRBV28 and TRBJ1-5, with unresolved D. This CDR3 contains 16 residues. Deletions cut 4 bases from V and 2 bases from J, with 15 bases between. In germline, CDR1 is MDHEN, CDR2 SYDVKM.

This chain links TRBV14 with TRBJ1-1; D is undetermined. CDR3 size: 12 residues. Germline V lookup: CDR1 SGHDN, CDR2 FVKESK. V lost 2 bases and J lost 0, with 1 base in between. The CDR3, as DNA: TGTGCCAGCAGCCAACTGAACACTGAAGCTTTCTTT. Encoded protein: CASSQLNTEAFF.

V and J are TRBV7-9 and TRBJ2-1; 8 bases are a match to TRBD2. Trimming cost V 4 bases and J 4 bases; bases outside gene matches: 15. The germline gives CDR1 SEHNR, CDR2 FQNEAQ (reference sequence). The CDR3 consists of 18 residues. The CDR3 spells CASSSRGSAGVTYNEQFF. Written as DNA, the CDR3 is TGTGCCAGCAGCTCCCGGGGGTCAGCGGGGGTCACGTACAATGAGCAGTTCTTC.

The chain employs TRBV7-9 and TRBJ2-5; no clear D gene. Trimming took off 3 bases at V and 2 bases at J, with 10 bases between the two ends. CDR1 SEHNR and CDR2 FQNEAQ come from the germline V gene (reference sequence). The CDR3 totals 14 residues. DNA of the CDR3: TGTGCCAGCAGCTTTCTTGGAATACAAGAGACCCAGTACTTC. Its translation: CASSFLGIQETQYF. Full variable domain (missing parts from reference TRBV7-9 and TRBJ2-5): DTGVSQNPRHKITKRGQNVTFRCDPISEHNRLYWYRQTLGQGPEFLTYFQNEAQLEKSRLLSDRFSAERPKGSFSTLEIQRTEQGDSAMYLCASSFLGIQETQYFGPGTRLLVL.

The V and J genes are TRBV19 and TRBJ2-7; TRBD1 might be the D (8 bases). V lost 4 bases, J lost 4 bases, and 17 bases lay in between. There are 15 residues in the CDR3. CDR1 and CDR2 (germline): LNHDA, SQIVND (reference sequence). CDR3 bases: TGTGCCAGTAGTACCCTGGACAGGGAGGGGTACGAGCAGTACTTC. This sequence encodes CASSTLDREGYEQYF.

The rearrangement uses TRBV28 and TRBJ2-2, with 10 bases aligning to TRBD2. There are 17 residues in the CDR3. The J segment lost 7 bases and the V segment lost 1 base, leaving 9 bases of the junction unmatched. The germline gives CDR1 MDHEN, CDR2 SYDVKM. The CDR3 sequence: CASSLLRLAGENGELFF. In DNA, the CDR3 is TGTGCCAGCAGTTTATTGCGCCTAGCGGGAGAGAACGGGGAGCTGTTTTTT. Full variable domain (remainder filled in from reference TRBV28 and TRBJ2-2): DVKVTQSSRYLVKRTGEKVFLECVQDMDHENMFWYRQDPGLGLRLIYFSYDVKMKEKGDIPEGYSVSREKKERFSLILESASTNQTSMYLCASSLLRLAGENGELFFGEGSRLTVL.

V is TRBV6-6 and J is TRBJ2-7; 11 bases line up with TRBD2. Unmatched junction bases numbered 7, after V lost 4 bases and J lost 2 bases. Germline values: CDR1 MNHNY, CDR2 SVGAGI (reference sequence). The CDR3 sequence is 16 residues long. The CDR3 is CASSSRGLAATYEQYF. CDR3 DNA sequence: TGTGCCAGCAGTTCCCGGGGACTAGCGGCCACCTACGAGCAGTACTTC.

V is TRBV15 and J is TRBJ1-6; the D gene is possibly TRBD1 (6 bases). This CDR3 comprises 20 residues. Between the trimmed V and J ends, which lost 1 base and 0 bases, there was a span of 19 bases. CDR1 is LNHNV, CDR2 YYDKDF, per germline (reference sequence). CDR3 region: CATSRVESGGQSSYNSPLHF. The CDR3 coding sequence is TGTGCCACCAGCAGAGTGGAGAGTGGGGGGCAGAGCTCCTATAATTCACCCCTCCACTTT.